The next 27 T cell receptor beta chains were all read from a single sample in a study of neoadjuvant anti-PD-1 for oral cavity cancer. The repertoire was sequenced with immunoSEQ multiplex PCR; TCRdb's copy has only in-frame clones and lacks some. The table has some 10,000 clones, approximately 68% seen once; the top ten hold less than 5%. Time point indicated: after neoadjuvant nivolumab, at surgical resection. Specimen: PBMCs, collected after nivolumab (anti-PD-1) treatment. All receptors derive from a person aged 35-79 years with oral cavity squamous cell carcinoma.

This clone was detected a few times. V is TRBV7-9 and J is TRBJ2-2; D perhaps matches TRBD2 (6 bases). Trimming took 5 bases from V and 3 from J, leaving 10 bases between them. Per germline, CDR1 SEHNR and CDR2 FQNEAQ (reference sequence). CDR3 length: 14 residues. The CDR3 region is CASSLGTHTGELFF. Written as DNA, the CDR3 is TGTGCCAGCAGCCTCGGGACTCACACCGGGGAGCTGTTTTTT.

The chain joins TRBV2 to TRBJ1-4; D is unresolved. V lost 7 bases, J lost 0 bases, and 12 bases lay in between. The CDR3 extends over 15 amino acids. Germline V gene data show CDR1 as SNHLY and CDR2 as FYNNEI. The CDR3 loop reads CASTGTLSTNEKLFF. DNA of the CDR3: TGTGCCAGCACTGGCACGCTTTCAACTAATGAAAAACTGTTTTTT.

The chain recombines TRBV6-4 with TRBJ1-1, with 8 bases identical to TRBD1. V shed 7 bases, J shed 1 base, and the junction held 5 bases outside the gene matches. Germline CDR1 is MRHNA and CDR2 is SNTAGT. This CDR3 spans 14 amino acids. The CDR3 coding sequence is TGTGCCAGCAAATCCGGGACAGGGAACACTGAAGCTTTCTTT. As protein: CASKSGTGNTEAFF.

CDR3 sequence reads: CASRRDTQASTDTQYF. The CDR3 DNA follows: TGTGCCAGTAGAAGGGACACCCAGGCTAGCACAGATACGCAGTATTTT. The chain links TRBV19 to TRBJ2-3, with D possibly being TRBD1 (6 bases). Trimming took off 6 bases at V and 0 bases at J, with 16 bases between the two ends. The CDR3 totals 16 residues. The germline gives CDR1 LNHDA, CDR2 SQIVND (reference sequence). Full variable domain (outside the CDR3, taken from reference TRBV19 and TRBJ2-3): DGGITQSPKYLFRKEGQNVTLSCEQNLNHDAMYWYRQDPGQGLRLIYYSQIVNDFQKGDIAEGYSVSREKKESFPLTVTSAQKNPTAFYLCASRRDTQASTDTQYFGPGTRLTVL.

The rearrangement links TRBV28 to TRBJ1-4; D not certain. Germline V gene data show CDR1 as MDHEN and CDR2 as SYDVKM. CDR3 size: 16 residues. The V end was cut by 4 bases, the J end by 4 bases, with 16 bases between. The CDR3 DNA is TGTGCCAGCAGTTCCGACGCTACGATACATAATGAAAAACTGTTTTTT. Amino acids: CASSSDATIHNEKLFF.

V gene TRBV27 combines with J gene TRBJ1-6; 8 positions agree with TRBD1. The CDR3 runs 15 residues. With V trimmed by 6 bases and J by 9 bases, 10 bases remained unmatched. Germline V gives CDR1 MNHEY, CDR2 SMNVEV (reference sequence). The CDR3: CASSPLDREISPLHF. In DNA form, the CDR3 reads TGTGCCAGCAGCCCTCTGGACAGGGAAATTTCACCCCTCCACTTT.

V is TRBV9 and J is TRBJ2-7; weak D call: TRBD2 (6 bases). Germline-derived CDR1 and CDR2 are SGDLS and YYNGEE. Trimming removed 4 bases at V and 2 bases at J, with 22 bases between. CDR3 size: 17 residues. CDR3: CASSPRLGGLRAYEQYF. CDR3 DNA sequence: TGTGCCAGCAGCCCGAGGCTCGGGGGTCTGAGAGCCTACGAGCAGTACTTC.

The chain is built from TRBV19 and TRBJ1-6, with unresolved D. V was trimmed by 3 bases and J by 7 bases, leaving 13 bases between them. Germline V CDR1 and CDR2: LNHDA, SQIVND (reference sequence). The CDR3 runs 15 residues. CDR3: CASSIKGGLNSPLHF. Written as DNA, the CDR3 is TGTGCCAGTAGTATCAAAGGAGGGTTGAATTCACCCCTCCACTTT.

The chain couples TRBV6-1 to TRBJ2-7; D gene unclear. Looked up from germline, CDR1 is MNHNS and CDR2 is SASEGT. The CDR3 totals 13 residues. Trimming removed 7 bases at V and 5 bases at J, with 15 bases between. The chain's CDR3 is CASNPFRGNEQYF. The CDR3 DNA is TGTGCCAGCAATCCCTTCAGAGGAAACGAGCAGTACTTC.

The chain combines TRBV5-8 with TRBJ2-1, with TRBD1 as a possible D gene (6 bases). Trimming left V 3 bases short and J 10 bases short, with 17 bases between. This CDR3 has 14 residues. Germline values: CDR1 SGHTS, CDR2 YDEGEE. The CDR3 DNA is TGTGCCAGCAGCTGGGGGCCTGGCTTAGACGAGCAGTTCTTC. Translation gives CASSWGPGLDEQFF. Full variable domain (missing parts from reference TRBV5-8 and TRBJ2-1): EAGVTQSPTHLIKTRGQQATLRCSPISGHTSVYWYQQALGLGLQFLLWYDEGEERNRGNFPPRFSGRQFPNYSSELNVNALELEDSALYLCASSWGPGLDEQFFGPGTRLTVL.

CDR3 amino acids: CASSPTVAGGLRTDTQYF. The CDR3 DNA sequence: TGTGCCAGCAGCCCGACCGTGGCGGGAGGGCTTAGAACAGATACGCAGTATTTT. The chain combines TRBV5-6 with TRBJ2-3; 9 positions match TRBD2. In germline, CDR1 is SGHDT, CDR2 YYEEEE. J lost 3 bases, V lost 4 bases, and 15 bases had no gene match. The CDR3 covers 18 residues.

This clone has more than one count but fewer than ten. The chain couples TRBV7-8 to TRBJ1-2; D is uncertain. This CDR3 comprises 12 residues. The V and J ends lost 6 bases and 6 bases respectively, with 11 bases between them. Looked up from germline, CDR1 is SGHVS and CDR2 is FQNEAQ. In nucleotides, the CDR3 is TGTGCCAGCAGTCGGTACGGGGATGGCTACACCTTC. This gives the protein CASSRYGDGYTF. Complete variable domain (other parts from reference TRBV7-8 and TRBJ1-2): GAGVSQSPRYKVAKRGQDVALRCDPISGHVSLFWYQQALGQGPEFLTYFQNEAQLDKSGLPSDRFFAERPEGSVSTLKIQRTQQEDSAVYLCASSRYGDGYTFGSGTRLTVV.

The rearrangement links TRBV5-1 to TRBJ2-7; 8 bases fit TRBD2. This CDR3 has 15 amino acids. V lost 4 bases to trimming and J lost 4 bases; unmatched junction nucleotides: 10. Germline CDR1 reads SGHRS; CDR2 reads YFSETQ. The CDR3 is CASSIRGSGTYEQYF. CDR3 nucleotide sequence: TGCGCCAGCAGCATCAGGGGTAGCGGGACATACGAGCAGTACTTC.

The chain links TRBV27 to TRBJ1-1, with D tentatively TRBD1 (5 bases). The CDR3 contains 13 residues. CDR1 and CDR2 (germline): MNHEY, SMNVEV (reference sequence). Trimming took 7 bases from V and 8 from J, leaving 17 bases between them. CDR3 amino acids: CASKGRVGDEAFF. CDR3 coding DNA: TGTGCCAGCAAGGGGAGGGTAGGGGACGAAGCTTTCTTT.

The gene calls are TRBV6-1 and TRBJ1-6, with 8 bases that match TRBD1. This CDR3 contains 15 residues. In germline, CDR1 is MNHNS, CDR2 SASEGT. Unmatched junction bases numbered 13, after V lost 8 bases and J lost 10 bases. The chain's CDR3 is CASGLGQGGSSPLHF. CDR3 nucleotides: TGTGCCAGCGGCCTAGGACAGGGAGGGTCGTCACCCCTCCACTTT.

This clone is deemed medium-sized. The CDR3 coding sequence is TGTGCCAGCAAGAAGCGGAGGAACACCGGGGAGCTGTTTTTT. Protein: CASKKRRNTGELFF. J is TRBJ2-2 and V is TRBV6-5, with a tentative D call TRBD2 (5 bases). The ends were cut back, 7 bases at V and 1 base at J, with 10 bases in the middle. Germline-derived CDR1 and CDR2 are MNHEY and SVGAGI. This CDR3 has 14 amino acids.

J is TRBJ2-1 and V is TRBV10-3; TRBD2 aligns across 9 bases. Looked up from germline, CDR1 is ENHRY and CDR2 is SYGVKD. The CDR3 spans 14 residues. The V segment lost 5 bases and the J segment 7 bases; nucleotides outside the gene matches: 6. The CDR3, as DNA: TGTGCCATCAGTCTAGCGGGAAGTGGGAATGAGCAGTTCTTC. Its protein is CAISLAGSGNEQFF.

This chain connects TRBV30 to TRBJ1-2; D perhaps matches TRBD1 (6 bases). The CDR3 loop spans 14 amino acids. Germline V gene lookup returns CDR1 GTSNPN and CDR2 SVGIG (reference sequence). Trimming removed 4 bases at V and 6 bases at J, with 18 bases between. CDR3: CAWIHSYREDGYTF. The CDR3 DNA reads as TGTGCCTGGATACACTCCTACAGGGAAGATGGCTACACCTTC.

The chain is built from TRBV14 and TRBJ2-2; 8 positions agree with TRBD1. Germline CDR1 is SGHDN and CDR2 is FVKESK. With V trimmed by 0 bases and J by 4 bases, 4 bases remained unmatched. CDR3 length: 16 amino acids. CDR3: CASSQETGAITGELFF. The CDR3 region has the DNA TGTGCCAGCAGCCAAGAGACAGGGGCTATCACCGGGGAGCTGTTTTTT.

The chain carries TRBV2 and TRBJ2-7, with D unresolved. Germline V CDR1 and CDR2: SNHLY, FYNNEI. This CDR3 region has 14 residues. The V end lost 6 bases, the J end lost 3 bases, and 15 bases lay between the germline ends. The DNA of the CDR3 is TGTGCCAGCAGAGTCTCTACGGCGAACTACGAGCAGTACTTC. It codes for CASRVSTANYEQYF. Variable domain in full (rest from reference TRBV2 and TRBJ2-7): EPEVTQTPSHQVTQMGQEVILRCVPISNHLYFYWYRQILGQKVEFLVSFYNNEISEKSEIFDDQFSVERPDGSNFTLKIRSTKLEDSAMYFCASRVSTANYEQYFGPGTRLTVT.

The chain recombines TRBV5-4 with TRBJ2-1, with 8 bases fitting TRBD1. Germline CDR1 SGHNT, CDR2 YYREEE (reference sequence). With V trimmed by 0 bases and J by 4 bases, 3 bases remained unmatched. The CDR3 consists of 15 residues. CDR3 sequence reads: CASSLGGQVYNEQFF. The CDR3 nucleotides are TGTGCCAGCAGCTTGGGGGGACAGGTATACAATGAGCAGTTCTTC.

The rearrangement joins TRBV5-8 to TRBJ2-1, with 13 bases fitting TRBD2. Germline V CDR1 and CDR2: SGHTS, YDEGEE. This CDR3 spans 15 amino acids. Unmatched junction bases numbered 2, after V lost 2 bases and J lost 6 bases. In DNA, the CDR3 is TGTGCCAGCAGCTTTGGGACTAGCGGGGTCAATGAGCAGTTCTTC. As protein: CASSFGTSGVNEQFF. The full variable domain, completed using reference TRBV5-8 and TRBJ2-1, is EAGVTQSPTHLIKTRGQQATLRCSPISGHTSVYWYQQALGLGLQFLLWYDEGEERNRGNFPPRFSGRQFPNYSSELNVNALELEDSALYLCASSFGTSGVNEQFFGPGTRLTVL.

V gene TRBV7-2 combines with J gene TRBJ1-2; TRBD1 agrees at 9 bases. J gave up 8 bases and V 5 bases, and 6 bases lay outside the gene matches. Germline assignment: CDR1 SGHTA and CDR2 FQGNSA. The CDR3 has 13 residues. Here the CDR3 reads CASSVTGGVGYTF. CDR3 nucleotides: TGTGCCAGCAGCGTAACAGGGGGCGTCGGCTACACCTTC.

V gene TRBV20-1 combines with J gene TRBJ2-7; D ambiguous. The CDR3 loop spans 11 amino acids. The germline V gene encodes CDR1 DFQATT and CDR2 SNEGSKA (reference sequence). Trimming removed 3 bases at V and 7 bases at J, with 10 bases between. CDR3 DNA sequence: TGCAGTGCTAGTGCGGTCGGGGAGCAGTACTTC. Its protein product is CSASAVGEQYF.

This rearrangement joins TRBV2 to TRBJ2-7; 8 nucleotides agree with TRBD2. The CDR3 totals 17 residues. CDR1 and CDR2 from the germline V gene are SNHLY and FYNNEI. V was pared by 5 bases and J by 0 bases, with 12 bases of the junction left unmatched. The CDR3 sequence: CASSPGGLAGTSYEQYF. In nucleotides, the CDR3 is TGTGCCAGCAGTCCGGGTGGGCTAGCGGGTACCTCCTACGAGCAGTACTTC.

This chain connects TRBV2 to TRBJ1-3, with D unresolved. The V gene lost 4 bases and the J gene lost 4 bases, with 11 bases spanning the gap. The CDR3 totals 14 residues. Germline V CDR1 and CDR2: SNHLY, FYNNEI. The CDR3 loop is CASSVTGSGNTIYF. For the CDR3, the DNA is TGTGCCAGCAGTGTGACGGGGAGCGGAAACACCATATATTTT.

This clone is judged medium-sized. The chain is built from TRBV9 and TRBJ2-7; maybe TRBD2 (5 bases). This CDR3 has 15 residues. CDR1 is SGDLS and CDR2 is YYNGEE in the germline V gene. Trimming shortened V by 0 bases and J by 3 bases, and 13 bases separated the two germline ends. CDR3 region: CASSVGGDIYYEQYF. The DNA for the CDR3 is TGTGCCAGCAGCGTAGGGGGAGACATCTACTACGAGCAGTACTTC.